This T cell receptor (beta chain) was captured in a study of CD8+ T cells in alopecia areata. Across the whole study: Treated patients took oral tofacitinib at 5 to 10 mg twice daily. Tofacitinib treatment spanned 6 to 18 months, with 6 months off drug afterward.

Treatment reported: oral pan-JAK inhibitor, 5-10 mg twice daily. It was from PBMCs that CD4+ and CD8+ T cells were sorted. V was pared by 4 bases and J by 2 bases, with 8 bases between. Germline-derived CDR1 and CDR2 are MGHDK and SYGVNS. The CDR3 is 13 residues long. For this clone: Its antigen is as yet unknown.

The study, taken as a whole, reports: Normal skin's resident alphabeta T cells are also sequenced in scalp samples.

Following RNA extraction, reverse transcription yielded cDNA that acted as the sequencing template. Using immunoSEQ multiplex PCR, the repertoire was profiled, and TCRdb retains in-frame clones only, with some absent. The table has roughly 100,000 clones, 44% seen once; the top ten hold more than 15%. The chain combines TRBV25-1 with TRBJ1-2; the D is unclear. The sequencing here drew on CD8+ T cells sorted from blood, taken at week 24, from a patient treated with tofacitinib. This sequence was found in a human donor with alopecia areata. The CDR3 sequence is CASSVLGNYGYTF. The CDR3, as DNA: TGTGCCAGCAGTGTTCTGGGGAACTATGGCTACACCTTC.